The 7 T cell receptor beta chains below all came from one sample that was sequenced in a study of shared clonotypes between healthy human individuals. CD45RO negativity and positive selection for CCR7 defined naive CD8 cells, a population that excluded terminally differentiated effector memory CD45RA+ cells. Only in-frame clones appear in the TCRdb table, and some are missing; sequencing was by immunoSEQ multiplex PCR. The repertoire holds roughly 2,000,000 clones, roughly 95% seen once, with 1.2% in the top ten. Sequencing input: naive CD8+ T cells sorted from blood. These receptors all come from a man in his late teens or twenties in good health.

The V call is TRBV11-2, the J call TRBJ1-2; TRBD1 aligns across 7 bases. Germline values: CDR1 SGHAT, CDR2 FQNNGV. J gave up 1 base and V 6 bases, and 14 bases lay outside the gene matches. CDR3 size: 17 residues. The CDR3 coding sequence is TGTGCCAGCAGTTTCGTTCTTCCGGGACAGTTTAACTATGGCTACACCTTC. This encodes CASSFVLPGQFNYGYTF.

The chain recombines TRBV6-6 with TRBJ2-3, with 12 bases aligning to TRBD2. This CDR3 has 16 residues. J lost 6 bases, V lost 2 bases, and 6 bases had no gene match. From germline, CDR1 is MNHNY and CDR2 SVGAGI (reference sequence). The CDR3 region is CASSYRASGGADTQYF. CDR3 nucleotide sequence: TGTGCCAGCAGTTACAGGGCTAGCGGGGGGGCCGATACGCAGTATTTT.

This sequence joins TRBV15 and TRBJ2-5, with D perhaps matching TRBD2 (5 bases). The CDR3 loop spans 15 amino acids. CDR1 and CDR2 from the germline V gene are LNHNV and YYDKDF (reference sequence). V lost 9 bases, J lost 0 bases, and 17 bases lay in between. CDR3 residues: CATGSPAADQETQYF. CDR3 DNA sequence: TGTGCCACGGGGAGCCCAGCGGCGGACCAAGAGACCCAGTACTTC.

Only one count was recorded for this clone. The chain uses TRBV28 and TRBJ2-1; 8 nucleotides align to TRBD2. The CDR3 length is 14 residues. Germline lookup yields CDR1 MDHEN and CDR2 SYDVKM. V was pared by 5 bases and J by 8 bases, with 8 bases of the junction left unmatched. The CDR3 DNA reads TGTGCCAGCAGTCACGGGGGGGCTTTTGATGAGCAGTTCTTC. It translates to CASSHGGAFDEQFF.

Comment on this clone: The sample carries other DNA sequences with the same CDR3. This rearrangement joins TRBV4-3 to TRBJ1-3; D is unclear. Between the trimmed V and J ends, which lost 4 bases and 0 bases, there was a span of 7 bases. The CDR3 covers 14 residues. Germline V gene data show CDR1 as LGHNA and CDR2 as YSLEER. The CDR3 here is CASSPGDSGNTIYF. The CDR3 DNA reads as TGCGCCAGCAGCCCAGGAGACTCTGGAAACACCATATATTTT.

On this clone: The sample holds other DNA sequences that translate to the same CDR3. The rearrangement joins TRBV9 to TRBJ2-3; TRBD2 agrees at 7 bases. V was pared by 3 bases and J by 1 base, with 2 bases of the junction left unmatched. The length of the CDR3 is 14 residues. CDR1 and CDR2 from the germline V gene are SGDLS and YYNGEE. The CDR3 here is CASSAAGGTDTQYF. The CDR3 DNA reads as TGTGCCAGCAGCGCCGCGGGGGGCACAGATACGCAGTATTTT.

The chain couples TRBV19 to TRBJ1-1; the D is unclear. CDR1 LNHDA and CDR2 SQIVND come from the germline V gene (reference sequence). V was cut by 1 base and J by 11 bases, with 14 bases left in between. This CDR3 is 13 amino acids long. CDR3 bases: TGTGCCAGTAGTATAGGTGGGGAATTCGATGCTTTCTTT. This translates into CASSIGGEFDAFF.